The entry that follows covers one T cell receptor beta chain sequence. The data originate from a study of blood T cell repertoires in COVID-19. Assay used: immunoSEQ multiplex PCR; TCRdb lists only in-frame clones, some missing. The table lists about 210,000 clones, 88% of them singletons. The V gene's germline CDR1 is ENHRY and CDR2 SYGVKD. The CDR3 consists of 13 residues. Trimming removed 6 bases at V and 0 bases at J, with 6 bases between. V usage is TRBV10-3 and J usage is TRBJ1-3; D remains ambiguous. Sequencing was done on a sample of PBMCs or T cells enriched from blood (not recorded which). The receptor's source is a woman aged 40 to 50 with acute COVID-19. In DNA form, the CDR3 reads TGTGCCATCAGGCGGGACTCTGGAAACACCATATATTTT. Protein product: CAIRRDSGNTIYF.